What follows are 25 T cell receptor beta chains derived from one specimen sequenced in a study of identifying expanded T cells in peripheral blood. The table came from immunoSEQ multiplex PCR; TCRdb's copy has only in-frame clones and leaves some out. The sample records more than 70,000 clones, 86% being singletons. The specimen sequenced was blood. The receptors here all came from a person between 18 and 75 years old in good health.

This chain joins TRBV6-6 and TRBJ2-1; 12 bases agree with TRBD2. CDR1 and CDR2 from the germline V gene are MNHNY and SVGAGI (reference sequence). The CDR3 length is 16 residues. J lost 1 base, V lost 4 bases, and 2 bases had no gene match. CDR3 DNA: TGTGCCAGCAGTTCTACTAGCGGGGGGTCCTACAATGAGCAGTTCTTC. Its protein is CASSSTSGGSYNEQFF.

The chain links TRBV19 to TRBJ2-2, with D uncertain. This CDR3 is built from 12 residues. V was trimmed by 5 bases and J by 4 bases, leaving 5 bases between them. Germline V lookup: CDR1 LNHDA, CDR2 SQIVND (reference sequence). CDR3 protein: CASSPRTGELFF. As DNA, the CDR3 is TGTGCCAGTAGTCCCCGCACCGGGGAGCTGTTTTTT.

The V and J genes are TRBV18 and TRBJ1-5; tentatively, D is TRBD1 (6 bases). V lost 0 bases and J 9 bases, leaving 12 bases between the germline ends. This CDR3 has 14 residues. The germline gives CDR1 KGHSH, CDR2 LQKENI. The CDR3 spells CASSPPGGKGPQHF. The CDR3 region has the DNA TGTGCCAGCTCACCACCAGGGGGGAAGGGGCCCCAGCATTTT. Full variable domain (rest looked up from reference TRBV18 and TRBJ1-5): NAGVMQNPRHLVRRRGQEARLRCSPMKGHSHVYWYRQLPEEGLKFMVYLQKENIIDESGMPKERFSAEFPKEGPSILRIQQVVRGDSAAYFCASSPPGGKGPQHFGDGTRLSIL.

Here the CDR3 DNA reads TGTGCCATCAGTGAGTCGGATGGGGGCGGCTACACCTTC. This gives the protein CAISESDGGGYTF. The chain uses TRBV10-3 and TRBJ1-2; D might be TRBD1 (6 bases). The CDR3 has 13 amino acids. The V and J ends lost 0 bases and 8 bases respectively, with 10 bases between them. CDR1 is ENHRY, CDR2 SYGVKD, per germline.

The chain carries TRBV6-1 and TRBJ2-7; no definite D call. V was clipped by 2 bases and J by 3 bases, with 11 bases between them. In germline, CDR1 is MNHNS, CDR2 SASEGT. The CDR3 spans 14 residues. CDR3 sequence: CASSEIPVFYEQYF. The CDR3 bases are TGTGCCAGCAGTGAAATTCCTGTGTTCTACGAGCAGTACTTC.

This clone was seen a few times. V usage is TRBV2 and J usage is TRBJ1-1; TRBD1 matches at 10 bases. V trimming: 2 bases; J trimming: 7 bases; junction bases outside the gene matches: 13. The CDR3 spans 17 residues. Germline V gene sequence: CDR1 SNHLY, CDR2 FYNNEI. CDR3: CASSEPTLRQGAGEAFF. CDR3 DNA: TGTGCCAGCAGTGAACCCACACTTAGACAGGGGGCGGGTGAAGCTTTCTTT.

The gene calls are TRBV4-1 and TRBJ2-2, with a weak D call TRBD1 (5 bases). CDR1 and CDR2 from the germline V gene are MGHRA and YSYEKL. V lost 4 bases and J 9 bases, leaving 21 bases between the germline ends. CDR3 length: 16 amino acids. The CDR3 DNA reads TGCGCCAGCAGCCCGGACCCCAGGGTGGGTGGCCGGGAGCTGTTTTTT. As protein: CASSPDPRVGGRELFF.

The chain joins TRBV6-5 to TRBJ2-7, with 16 bases fitting TRBD2. CDR3 length: 16 amino acids. The V gene end was trimmed by 4 bases and the J gene end by 2 bases; junction bases not matched to a gene: 2. Germline V gives CDR1 MNHEY, CDR2 SVGAGI. CDR3 protein: CASSFGTSGGAYEQYF. The CDR3 DNA reads TGTGCCAGCAGTTTTGGGACTAGCGGGGGGGCCTACGAGCAGTACTTC.

This clone showed up just once. The CDR3 reads CASSLYGNGYTF. The CDR3 DNA sequence: TGTGCCAGCAGCTTGTATGGGAATGGCTACACCTTC. This sequence joins TRBV5-6 and TRBJ1-2; no reliable D call. There are 12 residues in the CDR3. Trimming removed 1 base at V and 6 bases at J, with 7 bases between. Germline V CDR1 and CDR2: SGHDT, YYEEEE. Variable domain in full (rest from reference TRBV5-6 and TRBJ1-2): DAGVTQSPTHLIKTRGQQVTLRCSPKSGHDTVSWYQQALGQGPQFIFQYYEEEERQRGNFPDRFSGHQFPNYSSELNVNALLLGDSALYLCASSLYGNGYTFGSGTRLTVV.

This clone was seen more than once but under ten times. The rearrangement joins TRBV27 to TRBJ1-5; D unresolved. The germline V gene has CDR1 MNHEY and CDR2 SMNVEV (reference sequence). Trimming removed 3 bases at V and 1 base at J, with 4 bases between. CDR3 length: 13 amino acids. The CDR3 region has the DNA TGTGCCAGCAGTTTGGTGAGCAATCAGCCCCAGCATTTT. Translation: CASSLVSNQPQHF.

This clone has a handful of counts. V and J are TRBV7-9 and TRBJ1-2; 9 bases agree with TRBD1. V lost 1 base, J lost 5 bases, and 5 bases stayed unmatched. CDR3 size: 15 residues. CDR1 and CDR2 (germline): SEHNR, FQNEAQ (reference sequence). CDR3 amino acids: CASSLGQQGAYGYTF. DNA of the CDR3: TGTGCCAGCAGCTTAGGACAACAGGGGGCTTATGGCTACACCTTC.

J is TRBJ1-5 and V is TRBV19; D is undetermined. Germline CDR1 reads LNHDA; CDR2 reads SQIVND (reference sequence). This CDR3 contains 15 residues. Trimming stripped 9 bases from V and 0 bases from J, with 15 bases between. The CDR3 DNA follows: TGTGCCAGCGCAAGGACCGAGTATAGCAATCAGCCCCAGCATTTT. Protein: CASARTEYSNQPQHF.

This rearrangement joins TRBV10-3 to TRBJ2-7, with 9 bases that match TRBD2. V was pared by 7 bases and J by 0 bases, with 13 bases of the junction left unmatched. The germline V gene has CDR1 ENHRY and CDR2 SYGVKD. The CDR3 length is 17 residues. CDR3: CAIMAAGGRKSSYEQYF. CDR3 coding DNA: TGTGCCATCATGGCAGCGGGGGGCCGAAAGAGCTCCTACGAGCAGTACTTC.

This sequence joins TRBV11-2 and TRBJ2-5; D gene unclear. The J call is in doubt because the DNA end fits TRBJ2-7 better. The CDR3 consists of 13 residues. Germline CDR1 is SGHAT and CDR2 is FQNNGV. CDR3 DNA: TGTGCCAGCAGCTTAACAGTCGGTTACGAGCAGTACTTC. Protein sequence: CASSLTVGYEQYF.

The rearrangement uses TRBV18 and TRBJ2-7; 10 bases line up with TRBD1. Germline CDR1 reads KGHSH; CDR2 reads LQKENI. The CDR3 consists of 16 residues. Trimming removed 0 bases from V and 2 bases from J; junction bases left unmatched: 4. CDR3 loop: CASSPPRGQGTYEQYF. Here the CDR3 DNA reads TGTGCCAGCTCACCACCGCGGGGACAGGGGACCTACGAGCAGTACTTC.

The rearrangement links TRBV5-6 to TRBJ1-2, with a tentative D call TRBD1 (6 bases). V was pared by 0 bases and J by 5 bases, with 20 bases between. Germline CDR1 SGHDT, CDR2 YYEEEE. This CDR3 is 17 amino acids long. CDR3 sequence reads: CASSLGGTGAILYGYTF. CDR3 DNA sequence: TGTGCCAGCAGCTTGGGTGGTACGGGGGCAATCCTTTATGGCTACACCTTC.

The gene calls are TRBV18 and TRBJ2-1; possible D gene TRBD1, 5 bases. The germline V gene has CDR1 KGHSH and CDR2 LQKENI. The CDR3 contains 14 residues. The ends were cut back, 9 bases at V and 2 bases at J, with 14 bases in the middle. The CDR3 reads CASSPQGAYNEQFF. The CDR3 nucleotides read TGTGCCAGTTCCCCCCAGGGTGCCTACAATGAGCAGTTCTTC.

V is TRBV25-1 and J is TRBJ1-4; D is unresolved. The CDR3 is 13 amino acids. Germline values: CDR1 MGHDK, CDR2 SYGVNS. V was pared by 3 bases and J by 2 bases, with 4 bases between. CDR3 DNA sequence: TGTGCCAGCAGTGATTACACTAATGAAAAACTGTTTTTT. The encoded protein is CASSDYTNEKLFF.

DNA for the CDR3: TGCGCCAGCAGCTTGGCCGATCAGGGGGGCAACTATGGCTACACCTTC. Its translation is CASSLADQGGNYGYTF. The V call is TRBV5-1, the J call TRBJ1-2, with 7 bases matching TRBD1. The germline CDR1 and CDR2 sequences are SGHRS and YFSETQ. V shed 0 bases and J 2 bases; nucleotides not matched to a gene: 7. The CDR3 is 16 amino acids.

The chain couples TRBV30 to TRBJ1-1; no clear D. The V end lost 6 bases, the J end lost 4 bases, and 9 bases lay between the germline ends. The CDR3 runs 11 residues. Germline V gene sequence: CDR1 GTSNPN, CDR2 SVGIG (reference sequence). In DNA form, the CDR3 reads TGTGCCTGTCGAGGAATCACTGAAGCTTTCTTT. Encoded protein: CACRGITEAFF.

This chain uses TRBV30 with TRBJ1-6; the D is unclear. The germline CDR1 and CDR2 sequences are GTSNPN and SVGIG (reference sequence). V lost 0 bases and J lost 7, with 13 bases in between. CDR3 length equals 15 residues. CDR3 protein: CAWSVGQRANSPLHF. In nucleotides, the CDR3 is TGTGCCTGGAGTGTTGGTCAGAGGGCCAATTCACCCCTCCACTTT.

CDR3 region: CASSRGGLLTDTQYF. The CDR3, as DNA: TGTGCCAGCAGTCGGGGGGGCCTCCTCACAGATACGCAGTATTTT. This chain uses TRBV7-7 with TRBJ2-3, with 8 bases that match TRBD2. The CDR3 extends over 15 amino acids. CDR1 and CDR2 from the germline V gene are SSHAT and FNYEAQ (reference sequence). With V trimmed by 6 bases and J by 2 bases, 7 bases remained unmatched.

This sequence joins TRBV19 and TRBJ2-3; D is uncertain. Germline V CDR1 and CDR2: LNHDA, SQIVND (reference sequence). This CDR3 region has 14 residues. V lost 1 base and J 0 bases, leaving 5 bases between the germline ends. In nucleotides, the CDR3 is TGTGCCAGTAGTATAGGCACTAGCACAGATACGCAGTATTTT. Translation: CASSIGTSTDTQYF.

This clone appeared a few times. The chain is built from TRBV7-9 and TRBJ1-5; D uncertain. The CDR3 has 12 residues. The germline V and J ends were trimmed by 6 bases and 3 bases, with 6 bases remaining between them. Germline V gene data show CDR1 as SEHNR and CDR2 as FQNEAQ (reference sequence). CDR3 amino acids: CASSRPNQPQHF. The CDR3 DNA reads as TGTGCCAGCAGTCGACCCAATCAGCCCCAGCATTTT.

The chain is built from TRBV7-3 and TRBJ2-1; the D gene is possibly TRBD1 (5 bases). This CDR3 has 13 residues. CDR1 and CDR2 (germline): SGHTA, FQGTGA. V was clipped by 5 bases and J by 4 bases, with 9 bases between them. The CDR3 spells CASSLDTYNEQFF. The DNA of the CDR3 is TGTGCCAGCAGCCTGGACACATACAATGAGCAGTTCTTC.